A single sample gave rise to the 25 T cell receptor beta chains below, sequenced in a study of CD8 T cells in Susac syndrome. A quantity of roughly 0.5 to 1 ug RNA underwent reverse transcription using random hexamers. TCRdb re-derived calls from the immunoSEQ multiplex PCR reads in MiXCR, one entry per CDR3 protein. This table holds more than 65,000 distinct CDR3 sequences, about 94% found once. Material: CD8+ T cells from PBMCs. These receptors all come from a human donor with multiple sclerosis.

The chain carries TRBV2 and TRBJ2-7, with a possible D match to TRBD2 (6 bases). This CDR3 comprises 12 residues. The germline V gene has CDR1 SNHLY and CDR2 FYNNEI. V gave up 11 bases and J gave up 0 bases, with 11 bases separating them. CDR3 sequence reads: CAATGLSYEQYF. As DNA, the CDR3 is TGTGCCGCAACGGGACTCTCCTACGAGCAGTACTTC.

This clonotype was observed a handful of times. The CDR3 coding sequence is TGCGCCAGCAGCTTGGAGGGATCGCACGAGCAGTACTTC. Encoded protein: CASSLEGSHEQYF. The chain is built from TRBV5-1 and TRBJ2-7; D gene ambiguous. Trimming removed 0 bases at V and 5 bases at J, with 9 bases between. Germline values: CDR1 SGHRS, CDR2 YFSETQ. The CDR3 is 13 amino acids.

V is TRBV6-1 and J is TRBJ2-6; D remains ambiguous. CDR1 is MNHNS and CDR2 is SASEGT in the germline V gene. CDR3 size: 15 residues. The V end was cut by 2 bases, the J end by 0 bases, with 5 bases between. CDR3 nucleotide sequence: TGTGCCAGCAGTGAACAACGCTCTGGGGCCAACGTCCTGACTTTC. Translating gives CASSEQRSGANVLTF.

The chain combines TRBV6-4 with TRBJ2-1; 11 nucleotides align to TRBD2. V lost 0 bases and J lost 6; bases outside the gene matches: 7. The CDR3 runs 17 residues. The germline V gene has CDR1 MRHNA and CDR2 SNTAGT. The CDR3 spells CASSDSGTSGGGNEQFF. The DNA for the CDR3 is TGTGCCAGCAGTGACTCGGGGACTAGCGGAGGGGGCAATGAGCAGTTCTTC.

This chain connects TRBV20-1 to TRBJ2-7; weak D call: TRBD1 (5 bases). This CDR3 spans 14 amino acids. Germline V CDR1 and CDR2: DFQATT, SNEGSKA (reference sequence). V was shortened by 3 bases and J by 3 bases, with 15 bases between the two germline ends. CDR3 coding DNA: TGCAGTGCTAGTTCCCCGACAGCAGACTACGAGCAGTACTTC. Residues: CSASSPTADYEQYF.

The rearrangement uses TRBV6-2 or TRBV6-3 and TRBJ1-1; D gene uncertain. The V end lost 3 bases, the J end lost 0 bases, and 8 bases lay between the germline ends. Per the germline V gene, CDR1 is MNHEY and CDR2 is SVGEGT. This CDR3 has 14 amino acids. In DNA, the CDR3 is TGTGCCAGCAGTTATTATCCGATGAACACTGAAGCTTTCTTT. It translates to CASSYYPMNTEAFF.

This rearrangement joins TRBV20-1 to TRBJ2-2; 9 nucleotides match TRBD2. Germline V lookup: CDR1 DFQATT, CDR2 SNEGSKA (reference sequence). V lost 3 bases and J lost 6; bases outside the gene matches: 5. CDR3 length equals 14 residues. CDR3 region: CSASSGRRPGELFF. The CDR3, as DNA: TGCAGTGCTAGTAGCGGGAGAAGGCCCGGGGAGCTGTTTTTT.

The chain recombines TRBV6-5 with TRBJ2-1, with D unresolved. CDR3 size: 13 residues. Trimming stripped 8 bases from V and 5 bases from J, with 13 bases between. Per the germline V gene, CDR1 is MNHEY and CDR2 is SVGAGI. The CDR3 loop reads CASRTGSNNEQFF. The CDR3 coding sequence is TGTGCCAGCCGAACCGGATCGAACAATGAGCAGTTCTTC.

This chain uses TRBV12-3 or TRBV12-4 with TRBJ2-3; D gene ambiguous. The CDR3 consists of 14 residues. The V end lost 6 bases, the J end lost 0 bases, and 10 bases lay between the germline ends. The chain's CDR3 is CASSPRWSTDTQYF. The CDR3 DNA is TGTGCCAGCAGCCCCCGATGGAGCACAGATACGCAGTATTTT.

J is TRBJ2-1 and V is TRBV29-1, with 8 bases identical to TRBD2. The CDR3 length is 14 residues. Germline-derived CDR1 and CDR2 are SQVTM and ANQGSEA. V shed 2 bases and J 8 bases; nucleotides not matched to a gene: 8. CDR3 in amino acids: CSVEIGGGIYEQFF. CDR3 coding DNA: TGCAGCGTTGAAATTGGCGGGGGGATCTATGAGCAGTTCTTC.

This chain links TRBV9 with TRBJ1-5; D may be TRBD1 (5 bases). Germline assignment: CDR1 SGDLS and CDR2 YYNGEE. The V end was cut by 4 bases, the J end by 0 bases, with 17 bases between. The CDR3 is made up of 17 amino acids. CDR3 sequence (DNA): TGTGCCAGCAGCCTAGGCGGGGACCCACATAGCAATCAGCCCCAGCATTTT. This encodes CASSLGGDPHSNQPQHF.

Points on this clonotype: A read error is possible here, since a much larger clone lies one base away. The CDR3 region has the DNA TGTGCCAGCAGCGGACAGGGAAACTCCTACAATGAGCAGTACTTC. As protein: CASSGQGNSYNEQYF. V is TRBV9 and J is TRBJ2-1; TRBD1 agrees at 7 bases. The DNA matches TRBJ2-7 better at its end, which makes the J call doubtful. CDR1 is SGDLS and CDR2 is YYNGEE in the germline V gene. The CDR3 runs to 15 residues.

The chain recombines TRBV12-3 or TRBV12-4 with TRBJ2-3; D is uncertain. V was trimmed by 3 bases and J by 4 bases, leaving 14 bases between them. This CDR3 has 15 amino acids. CDR3 DNA: TGTGCCAGCAGTTTCTATCCTAGTTTCTCAGATACGCAGTATTTT. Amino acid sequence: CASSFYPSFSDTQYF.

The rearrangement links TRBV27 to TRBJ1-5; D uncertain. The CDR3 has 12 residues. Trimming cost V 8 bases and J 7 bases, with 12 bases left between them. Germline CDR1 is MNHEY and CDR2 is SMNVEV (reference sequence). In DNA, the CDR3 is TGTGCCAGCGGATCCTCGGGACAGCCCCAGCATTTT. This encodes CASGSSGQPQHF.

The chain uses TRBV7-6 and TRBJ2-1; D perhaps matches TRBD2 (5 bases). Germline V lookup: CDR1 SGHVS, CDR2 FNYEAQ. The V end was cut by 2 bases, the J end by 0 bases, with 17 bases between. The CDR3 extends over 18 amino acids. CDR3 in amino acids: CASSLTATWESSYNEQFF. As DNA, the CDR3 is TGTGCCAGCAGCTTAACAGCAACGTGGGAGAGCTCCTACAATGAGCAGTTCTTC.

This chain connects TRBV4-1 to TRBJ2-3, with TRBD2 matching 9 bases. The J segment lost 2 bases and the V segment lost 0 bases, leaving 6 bases of the junction unmatched. CDR1 and CDR2 from the germline V gene are MGHRA and YSYEKL. The CDR3 has 17 residues. CDR3 amino acids: CASSQDMSGGTTDTQYF. CDR3 DNA sequence: TGCGCCAGCAGCCAAGATATGAGCGGGGGGACCACAGATACGCAGTATTTT.

Worth noting for this clonotype: A much more abundant neighbour one base away suggests this may be a read error. The rearrangement links TRBV27 to TRBJ2-7; D not certain. Germline assignment: CDR1 MNHEY and CDR2 SMNVEV (reference sequence). CDR3 length: 13 amino acids. The V end was cut by 8 bases, the J end by 5 bases, with 16 bases between. The DNA of the CDR3 is TGTGCCAGCTGTTGGTTTCCAGGAAACGAGCAGTACTTC. Translation gives CASCWFPGNEQYF.

This clonotype was seen a handful of times. The chain joins TRBV6-5 to TRBJ2-5; D not certain. Germline V lookup: CDR1 MNHEY, CDR2 SVGAGI. The CDR3 totals 14 residues. Trimming cost V 0 bases and J 2 bases, with 7 bases left between them. Written as DNA, the CDR3 is TGTGCCAGCAGTTACTCGGCAGGTCAAGAGACCCAGTACTTC. This codes for CASSYSAGQETQYF.

The rearrangement uses TRBV28 and TRBJ1-5; no clear D gene. The V end was cut by 2 bases, the J end by 0 bases, with 5 bases between. The V gene's germline CDR1 is MDHEN and CDR2 SYDVKM. This CDR3 has 14 amino acids. This CDR3 reads CASSLRDSNQPQHF. CDR3 DNA sequence: TGTGCCAGCAGTTTACGAGATAGCAATCAGCCCCAGCATTTT.

This rearrangement joins TRBV7-2 to TRBJ2-7; D may be TRBD2 (5 bases). Trimming took 1 base from V and 2 from J, leaving 24 bases between them. The CDR3 totals 19 residues. CDR1 SGHTA and CDR2 FQGNSA come from the germline V gene. The CDR3 here is CASSLEEVQGRPPPYEQYF. The CDR3 region has the DNA TGTGCCAGCAGCTTAGAGGAGGTTCAAGGAAGGCCACCCCCCTACGAGCAGTACTTC.

With respect to this clonotype: The junction shows a germline mismatch at one end, possibly a read error. This sequence joins TRBV28 and TRBJ2-7, with D possibly matching TRBD1 (6 bases). Germline V lookup: CDR1 MDHEN, CDR2 SYDVKM. There are 16 residues in the CDR3. The CDR3 sequence: CASSLSGTLHSYEQYF. DNA for the CDR3: TGTGCCAGCAGCTTATCCGGGACATTACATTCCTACGAGCAGTACTTC.

CDR3 region: CATSNWTGTGELFF. Here the CDR3 DNA reads TGTGCCACCAGCAATTGGACAGGCACCGGGGAGCTGTTTTTT. The rearrangement joins TRBV15 to TRBJ2-2; 7 bases map to TRBD1. The CDR3 sequence is 14 residues long. Germline CDR1 LNHNV, CDR2 YYDKDF (reference sequence). With V trimmed by 4 bases and J by 4 bases, 3 bases remained unmatched.

The gene calls are TRBV5-1 and TRBJ2-1, with D perhaps matching TRBD2 (6 bases). V was pared by 3 bases and J by 2 bases, with 9 bases between. The CDR3 runs to 14 residues. Germline values: CDR1 SGHRS, CDR2 YFSETQ. The CDR3 nucleotides are TGCGCCAGCAGCTACTCGGGAGCCTACAATGAGCAGTTCTTC. This codes for CASSYSGAYNEQFF.

This chain uses TRBV27 with TRBJ2-7, with 8 positions matching TRBD2. The J segment lost 3 bases and the V segment lost 8 bases, leaving 9 bases of the junction unmatched. The CDR3 covers 14 residues. Germline loops: CDR1 MNHEY, CDR2 SMNVEV (reference sequence). CDR3 loop: CASGLSGSHYEQYF. CDR3 bases: TGTGCCAGCGGATTAAGCGGGAGCCACTACGAGCAGTACTTC.

J is TRBJ2-3 and V is TRBV7-2, with TRBD2 identical over 8 bases. The CDR3 is made up of 15 amino acids. Germline CDR1 is SGHTA and CDR2 is FQGNSA. J was trimmed by 1 base and V by 4 bases; bases with no gene match: 4. The CDR3 region has the DNA TGTGCCAGCAGCTCCACGACTAGCGGCACAGATACGCAGTATTTT. Translation: CASSSTTSGTDTQYF.